The 10 T cell receptor beta chains reported below all come from one sample, sequenced in a study of blood T cell repertoires in COVID-19. Sequencing used immunoSEQ multiplex PCR; TCRdb keeps in-frame clones, though not all of them. The sample shows around 100,000 clones, over 80% of them seen only once. Input material: peripheral blood. The source is a man aged 50 to 59 with active or convalescent COVID-19.

V is TRBV7-3 and J is TRBJ2-1; 8 bases are a match to TRBD2. J gave up 6 bases and V 5 bases, and 9 bases lay outside the gene matches. Looked up from germline, CDR1 is SGHTA and CDR2 is FQGTGA. The CDR3 has 15 residues. CDR3 region: CASSTIAGMGNEQFF. DNA for the CDR3: TGTGCCAGCAGCACCATAGCGGGAATGGGCAATGAGCAGTTCTTC.

The chain uses TRBV3-1 (or the pseudogene TRBV3-2) and TRBJ2-1, with 8 bases that match TRBD1. This CDR3 contains 16 residues. CDR1 and CDR2 from the germline V gene are LGHDT and YNNKEL (reference sequence). The J segment lost 9 bases and the V segment lost 3 bases, leaving 13 bases of the junction unmatched. This chain's CDR3 is CASSQHGQGYGGEQFF. DNA of the CDR3: TGTGCCAGCAGCCAGCACGGACAGGGATACGGGGGTGAGCAGTTCTTC.

J is TRBJ1-6 and V is TRBV28; D remains ambiguous. The germline V and J ends were trimmed by 6 bases and 4 bases, with 10 bases remaining between them. CDR1 and CDR2 from the germline V gene are MDHEN and SYDVKM. The CDR3 sequence is 14 residues long. The CDR3 reads CASRPGVYNSPLHF. The CDR3 nucleotides are TGTGCCAGCAGACCCGGGGTTTATAATTCACCCCTCCACTTT.

CDR3 region: CAISESTTTNQPQHF. CDR3 DNA sequence: TGTGCCATCAGTGAGTCAACGACAACAAATCAGCCCCAGCATTTT. The chain carries TRBV10-3 and TRBJ1-5, with D unresolved. Germline V gives CDR1 ENHRY, CDR2 SYGVKD. This CDR3 has 15 residues. The germline V and J ends were trimmed by 0 bases and 4 bases, with 10 bases remaining between them.

The rearrangement joins TRBV5-6 to TRBJ2-7; D might be TRBD1 (5 bases). Germline V CDR1 and CDR2: SGHDT, YYEEEE. The CDR3 covers 16 residues. The V and J ends lost 4 bases and 0 bases respectively, with 17 bases between them. The CDR3 protein is CASSDFSYRYSYEQYF. DNA of the CDR3: TGTGCCAGCAGCGATTTTTCATACAGGTACTCCTACGAGCAGTACTTC.

The chain recombines TRBV27 with TRBJ2-7; perhaps TRBD2 as D (5 bases). Germline V lookup: CDR1 MNHEY, CDR2 SMNVEV (reference sequence). The ends were cut back, 6 bases at V and 3 bases at J, with 15 bases in the middle. The length of the CDR3 is 14 residues. DNA for the CDR3: TGTGCCAGCAGCAAGTACGGGGAAAGCTACGAGCAGTACTTC. It specifies CASSKYGESYEQYF.

The chain links TRBV2 to TRBJ2-2; D is possibly TRBD2 (6 bases). V was pared by 7 bases and J by 1 base, with 16 bases between. CDR3 size: 16 residues. Germline CDR1 SNHLY, CDR2 FYNNEI. The CDR3 DNA sequence: TGTGCCAGCACCCTTGAATCGGGGGTGAACACCGGGGAGCTGTTTTTT. This sequence encodes CASTLESGVNTGELFF.

This chain uses TRBV19 with TRBJ1-5; tentative D call: TRBD1 (5 bases). CDR1 LNHDA and CDR2 SQIVND come from the germline V gene (reference sequence). The CDR3 sequence is 14 residues long. V gave up 5 bases and J gave up 2 bases, with 10 bases separating them. In DNA, the CDR3 is TGTGCCAGTAGTGACAGCGTGCGCAATCAGCCCCAGCATTTT. Its protein product is CASSDSVRNQPQHF.

This chain uses TRBV19 with TRBJ1-3, with 8 bases matching TRBD1. The CDR3 spans 16 residues. Per the germline V gene, CDR1 is LNHDA and CDR2 is SQIVND (reference sequence). The ends lost 3 bases at V and 2 bases at J; junction bases unmatched: 6. This CDR3 reads CASSIDRGMAGNTIYF. The CDR3 DNA follows: TGTGCCAGTAGTATCGACAGGGGAATGGCTGGAAACACCATATATTTT.

This clone was observed a few times. The chain combines TRBV24-1 with TRBJ2-3; TRBD1 matches 7 bases. The V segment lost 1 base and the J segment 4 bases; nucleotides outside the gene matches: 4. Per germline, CDR1 KGHDR and CDR2 SFDVKD. The CDR3 runs 15 residues. The DNA of the CDR3 is TGTGCCACCAGTGATTTTCGGCAGGGGGCAGATACGCAGTATTTT. Encoded protein: CATSDFRQGADTQYF.